This T cell receptor (beta chain) is drawn from a study of blood T cell repertoires in COVID-19. This clone occurred once. Sequencing used immunoSEQ multiplex PCR; TCRdb keeps in-frame clones, though not all of them. The table records 150,000 to 200,000 clones, about 85% of them present only once. Trimming left V 2 bases short and J 7 bases short, with 9 bases between. Germline values: CDR1 MNHNS, CDR2 SASEGT. The CDR3 covers 13 residues. This clonotype originated in a man aged 60-69 years with active or convalescent COVID-19. The genes are TRBV6-1 and TRBJ1-5, with D perhaps matching TRBD1 (6 bases). The source material was peripheral blood. CDR3 DNA: TGTGCCAGCAGTGAATTAGGGGGACAGCCCCAGCATTTT. Its translation: CASSELGGQPQHF.